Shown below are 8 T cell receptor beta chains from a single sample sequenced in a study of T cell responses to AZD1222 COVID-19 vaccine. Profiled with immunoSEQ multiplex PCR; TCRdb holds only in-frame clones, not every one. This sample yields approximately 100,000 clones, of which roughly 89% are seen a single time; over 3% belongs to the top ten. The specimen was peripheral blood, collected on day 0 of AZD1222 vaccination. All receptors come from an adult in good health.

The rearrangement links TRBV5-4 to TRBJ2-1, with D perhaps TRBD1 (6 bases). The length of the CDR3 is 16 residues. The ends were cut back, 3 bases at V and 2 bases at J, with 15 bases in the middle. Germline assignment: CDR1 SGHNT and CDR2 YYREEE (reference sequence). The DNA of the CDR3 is TGTGCCAGCAGCTATGGACAGCTTAAGACCTACAATGAGCAGTTCTTC. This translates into CASSYGQLKTYNEQFF.

CDR3 protein: CASSLTREGGYTF. In DNA, the CDR3 is TGTGCCAGCAGCCTCACTCGGGAGGGGGGCTACACCTTC. This chain links TRBV6-4 with TRBJ1-2; the D gene is possibly TRBD1 (5 bases). Trimming shortened V by 6 bases and J by 8 bases, and 16 bases separated the two germline ends. Germline V gene lookup returns CDR1 MRHNA and CDR2 SNTAGT. The CDR3 sequence is 13 residues long.

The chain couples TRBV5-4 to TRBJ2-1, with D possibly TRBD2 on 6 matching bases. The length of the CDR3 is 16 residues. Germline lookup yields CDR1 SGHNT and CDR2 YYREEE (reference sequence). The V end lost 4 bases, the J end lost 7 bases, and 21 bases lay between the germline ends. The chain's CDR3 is CASSPDLLGTLNEQFF. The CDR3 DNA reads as TGTGCCAGCAGCCCCGACCTCTTGGGGACTCTTAATGAGCAGTTCTTC.

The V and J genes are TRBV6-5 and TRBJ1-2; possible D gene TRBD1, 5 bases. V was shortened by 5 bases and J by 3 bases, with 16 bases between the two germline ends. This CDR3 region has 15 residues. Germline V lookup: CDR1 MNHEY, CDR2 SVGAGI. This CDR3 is CASSPSGGADYGYTF. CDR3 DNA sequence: TGTGCCAGCAGTCCTTCTGGAGGGGCTGACTATGGCTACACCTTC.

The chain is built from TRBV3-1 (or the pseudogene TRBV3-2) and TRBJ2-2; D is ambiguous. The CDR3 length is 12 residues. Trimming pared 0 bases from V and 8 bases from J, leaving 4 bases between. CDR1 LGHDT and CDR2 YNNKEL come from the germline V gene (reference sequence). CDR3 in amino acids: CASSQDWGELFF. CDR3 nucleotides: TGTGCCAGCAGCCAAGATTGGGGGGAGCTGTTTTTT.

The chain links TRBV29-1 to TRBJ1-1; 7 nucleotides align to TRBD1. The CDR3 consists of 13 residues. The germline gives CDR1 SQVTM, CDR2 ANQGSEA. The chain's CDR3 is CRADRAGGTEAFF. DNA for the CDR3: TGCAGGGCCGACAGGGCCGGGGGCACTGAAGCTTTCTTT.

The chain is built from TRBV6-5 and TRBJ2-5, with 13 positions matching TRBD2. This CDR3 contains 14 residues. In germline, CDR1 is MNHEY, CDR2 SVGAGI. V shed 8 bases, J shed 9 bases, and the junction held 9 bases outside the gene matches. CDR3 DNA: TGTGCCAGCCGGACTAGCGGGGGACCCCAATCCCAGTACTTC. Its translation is CASRTSGGPQSQYF.

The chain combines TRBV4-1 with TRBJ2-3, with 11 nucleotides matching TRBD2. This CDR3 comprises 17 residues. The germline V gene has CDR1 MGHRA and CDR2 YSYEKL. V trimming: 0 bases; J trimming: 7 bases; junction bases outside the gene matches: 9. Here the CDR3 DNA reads TGCGCCAGCAGCCAAGATTGGACTAGCGGGCCCGGGAATACGCAGTATTTT. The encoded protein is CASSQDWTSGPGNTQYF.